One and the same sample provided the 21 T cell receptor beta chains below, sequenced in a study of cytomegalovirus exposure and HLA in healthy donors. With 60 Vbeta and 13 Jbeta primers, the PCR was carried out. Clones were sequenced by immunoSEQ multiplex PCR, and TCRdb holds only the in-frame ones, with some missing. The table lists 100,000 to 150,000 clones, approximately 75% of them singletons. Sequences were obtained from PBMCs. Receptor source: a woman in her forties or fifties in good health and CMV-seronegative.

The V call is TRBV6-5, the J call TRBJ2-1; 10 nucleotides align to TRBD2. The CDR3 consists of 16 residues. Germline V gene lookup returns CDR1 MNHEY and CDR2 SVGAGI. The J segment lost 7 bases and the V segment lost 2 bases, leaving 8 bases of the junction unmatched. The CDR3 is CASSYTASGSGNEQFF. The CDR3 nucleotides are TGTGCCAGCAGTTACACCGCTAGCGGGAGTGGGAATGAGCAGTTCTTC.

The gene calls are TRBV30 and TRBJ2-7; TRBD1 aligns across 11 bases. The CDR3 runs 13 residues. After removal of 3 bases from V and 8 bases from J, the junction contained 6 bases not matched to a gene. The germline gives CDR1 GTSNPN, CDR2 SVGIG (reference sequence). The DNA of the CDR3 is TGTGCCTGGAGAGTTGGGACAGGGGGGAAGCAGTACTTC. It yields the protein CAWRVGTGGKQYF.

This clone was seen just once. The chain couples TRBV29-1 to TRBJ2-7; 7 positions agree with TRBD2. Germline values: CDR1 SQVTM, CDR2 ANQGSEA. V was clipped by 0 bases and J by 2 bases; unmatched bases: 7. The CDR3 has 15 residues. The CDR3 bases are TGCAGCGTTGAAGATTGGAGGGAGGGTACCTACGAGCAGTACTTC. Protein sequence: CSVEDWREGTYEQYF.

About this clone itself: A read error may account for a junction end that differs from germline. The sample contains more than one DNA sequence encoding this CDR3. CDR3 coding DNA: TGTTCCAGCAGCTCAGGGGGGAGCTACGAGCAGTACTTC. Translated, it gives CSSSSGGSYEQYF. V and J are TRBV7-9 and TRBJ2-7, with D perhaps TRBD1 (7 bases). From germline, CDR1 is SEHNR and CDR2 FQNEAQ (reference sequence). The CDR3 is 13 amino acids.

J is TRBJ2-5 and V is TRBV19; D is undetermined. V shed 3 bases and J shed 1 base, with 6 bases lying between them. Germline-derived CDR1 and CDR2 are LNHDA and SQIVND (reference sequence). This CDR3 contains 13 residues. CDR3 amino acids: CASSMQAQETQYF. The CDR3 coding sequence is TGTGCCAGTAGTATGCAGGCCCAAGAGACCCAGTACTTC.

This chain joins TRBV5-6 and TRBJ1-4, with TRBD1 identical over 7 bases. From germline, CDR1 is SGHDT and CDR2 YYEEEE. With V trimmed by 0 bases and J by 15 bases, 5 bases remained unmatched. The CDR3 has 12 residues. CDR3 sequence: CASSLGRGEVFF. The CDR3 DNA follows: TGTGCCAGCAGCTTGGGCAGGGGGGAAGTGTTTTTT.

CDR3 DNA sequence: TGTGCCAGCAGCCGACTAGCGGGAGGCGGCGGCGCAGATACGCAGTATTTT. Protein: CASSRLAGGGGADTQYF. The chain carries TRBV5-5 and TRBJ2-3, with 13 bases matching TRBD2. The germline CDR1 and CDR2 sequences are SGHKS and YYEKEE (reference sequence). Trimming at V came to 4 bases and at J to 4 bases, leaving 9 bases not matched to a gene. The CDR3 consists of 17 residues.

This chain uses TRBV7-9 with TRBJ2-6; 7 bases align to TRBD2. CDR3 length: 19 residues. Germline CDR1 SEHNR, CDR2 FQNEAQ (reference sequence). V shed 2 bases, J shed 0 bases, and the junction held 10 bases outside the gene matches. In DNA, the CDR3 is TGTGCCAGCAGCTTACACCTAGCGGACGGGGGCTCTGGGGCCAACGTCCTGACTTTC. Amino acids: CASSLHLADGGSGANVLTF. The variable domain in full, with the rest retrieved from reference TRBV7-9 and TRBJ2-6, is DTGVSQNPRHKITKRGQNVTFRCDPISEHNRLYWYRQTLGQGPEFLTYFQNEAQLEKSRLLSDRFSAERPKGSFSTLEIQRTEQGDSAMYLCASSLHLADGGSGANVLTFGAGSRLTVL.

The chain employs TRBV5-6 and TRBJ1-2; maybe TRBD1 (5 bases). The germline V gene has CDR1 SGHDT and CDR2 YYEEEE. Trimming pared 2 bases from V and 7 bases from J, leaving 12 bases between. This CDR3 comprises 13 residues. Here the CDR3 reads CASSFGGGGGYTF. DNA for the CDR3: TGTGCCAGCAGCTTCGGGGGAGGCGGTGGCTACACCTTC.

This clone was observed a handful of times. The rearrangement joins TRBV10-3 to TRBJ2-7; possible D gene TRBD2, 6 bases. This CDR3 is built from 13 residues. Germline lookup yields CDR1 ENHRY and CDR2 SYGVKD. V dropped 3 bases and J dropped 4 bases, with 10 bases sitting between them. The CDR3 coding sequence is TGTGCCATCAGTGACGGGGGTTGGTACGAGCAGTACTTC. It specifies CAISDGGWYEQYF.

The chain combines TRBV25-1 with TRBJ2-4; D is undetermined. Trimming removed 0 bases at V and 9 bases at J, with 12 bases between. This CDR3 is 14 amino acids long. Germline V gives CDR1 MGHDK, CDR2 SYGVNS. In nucleotides, the CDR3 is TGTGCCAGCAGTGAATATGACTCAGTGGGCATTCAGTACTTC. Protein product: CASSEYDSVGIQYF.

The CDR3 here is CASSYGAVYGYTF. The CDR3 nucleotides are TGTGCCAGCAGTTACGGGGCAGTCTATGGCTACACCTTC. V is TRBV6-5 and J is TRBJ1-2, with D possibly being TRBD1 (5 bases). Germline-derived CDR1 and CDR2 are MNHEY and SVGAGI. This CDR3 is built from 13 residues. V gave up 2 bases and J gave up 4 bases, with 8 bases separating them.

The chain recombines TRBV4-1 with TRBJ2-3, with 8 bases matching TRBD2. CDR1 and CDR2 from the germline V gene are MGHRA and YSYEKL. Trimming took 1 base from V and 6 from J; bases not matched to a gene: 12. CDR3 length equals 17 residues. The CDR3 region has the DNA TGCGCCAGCAGCCAAGTGGGGAGGGCCCCGGGGGGGGATACGCAGTATTTT. Its translation is CASSQVGRAPGGDTQYF.

The chain links TRBV6-5 to TRBJ2-1; TRBD2 aligns across 13 bases. CDR1 is MNHEY and CDR2 is SVGAGI in the germline V gene. The CDR3 sequence is 15 residues long. The J segment lost 9 bases and the V segment lost 6 bases, leaving 8 bases of the junction unmatched. The chain's CDR3 is CASSLLAGGPGEQFF. The CDR3 DNA is TGTGCCAGCAGCTTACTAGCGGGAGGGCCCGGTGAGCAGTTCTTC.

The chain employs TRBV6-6 and TRBJ1-2; TRBD1 might be the D (6 bases). V gave up 5 bases and J gave up 7 bases, with 8 bases separating them. The length of the CDR3 is 11 residues. Germline assignment: CDR1 MNHNY and CDR2 SVGAGI (reference sequence). The CDR3 sequence is CASSKDSGYTF. The CDR3 DNA is TGTGCCAGCAGTAAGGACAGTGGCTACACCTTC.

This clone was counted only a few times. V usage is TRBV7-9 and J usage is TRBJ1-2; D not certain. Germline V gene data show CDR1 as SEHNR and CDR2 as FQNEAQ (reference sequence). The CDR3 sequence is 12 residues long. Between the trimmed V and J ends, which lost 2 bases and 7 bases, there was a span of 8 bases. The DNA of the CDR3 is TGTGCCAGCAGCTTAAGCACGGGTGGCTACACCTTC. As protein: CASSLSTGGYTF.

A few counts support this clone. The chain is built from TRBV19 and TRBJ1-2; TRBD1 might be the D (5 bases). CDR1 and CDR2 (germline): LNHDA, SQIVND (reference sequence). The ends were cut back, 10 bases at V and 7 bases at J, with 22 bases in the middle. The CDR3 totals 14 residues. CDR3 protein: CATNSGGWESGYTF. The CDR3 DNA is TGTGCCACCAACAGCGGGGGTTGGGAGAGTGGCTACACCTTC.

V is TRBV14 and J is TRBJ2-1; no reliable D call. Germline loops: CDR1 SGHDN, CDR2 FVKESK. The length of the CDR3 is 13 residues. The CDR3, as DNA: TGTCCAGTTCCGGCGGAGCGATACAATGAGCAGTTCTTC. It specifies CPVPAERYNEQFF.

The gene calls are TRBV4-1 and TRBJ1-5; the D gene is possibly TRBD1 (6 bases). This CDR3 comprises 14 residues. V shed 5 bases and J shed 1 base, with 9 bases lying between them. Germline V gives CDR1 MGHRA, CDR2 YSYEKL. CDR3 sequence (DNA): TGCGCCAGCAGCGGGGGCTTAAGCAATCAGCCCCAGCATTTT. Translation gives CASSGGLSNQPQHF.

V is TRBV18 and J is TRBJ2-2; 10 positions agree with TRBD1. J gave up 4 bases and V 3 bases, and 2 bases lay outside the gene matches. Per the germline V gene, CDR1 is KGHSH and CDR2 is LQKENI. This CDR3 spans 15 amino acids. CDR3 nucleotides: TGTGCCAGCTCACCCCGGACAGGGGGCACCGGGGAGCTGTTTTTT. Its translation is CASSPRTGGTGELFF.

The chain couples TRBV18 to TRBJ1-5; D is unclear. The CDR3 is made up of 14 amino acids. Germline V gene lookup returns CDR1 KGHSH and CDR2 LQKENI. V was clipped by 0 bases and J by 5 bases, with 8 bases between them. CDR3 amino acids: CASSPPESYQPQHF. As DNA, the CDR3 is TGTGCCAGCTCACCACCGGAGAGTTATCAGCCCCAGCATTTT.